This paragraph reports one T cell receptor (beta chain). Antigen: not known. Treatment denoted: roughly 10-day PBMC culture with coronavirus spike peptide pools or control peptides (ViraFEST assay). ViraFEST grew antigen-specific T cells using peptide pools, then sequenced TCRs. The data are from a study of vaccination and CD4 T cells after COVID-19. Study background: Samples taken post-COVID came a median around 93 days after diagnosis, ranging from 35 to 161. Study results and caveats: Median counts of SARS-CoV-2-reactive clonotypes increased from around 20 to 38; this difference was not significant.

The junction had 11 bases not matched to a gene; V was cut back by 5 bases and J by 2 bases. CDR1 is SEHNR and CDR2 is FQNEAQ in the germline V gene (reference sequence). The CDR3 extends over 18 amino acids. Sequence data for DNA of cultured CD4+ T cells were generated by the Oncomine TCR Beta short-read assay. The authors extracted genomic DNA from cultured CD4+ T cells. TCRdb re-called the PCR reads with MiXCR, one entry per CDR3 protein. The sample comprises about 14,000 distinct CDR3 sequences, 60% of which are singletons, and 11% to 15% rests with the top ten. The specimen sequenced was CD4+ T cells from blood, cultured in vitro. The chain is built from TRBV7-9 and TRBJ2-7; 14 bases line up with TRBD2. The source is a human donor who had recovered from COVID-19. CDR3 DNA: TGTGCCAGCAGCATGGACAGGGGACTAGCGGGAGCAACCTACGAGCAGTACTTC. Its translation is CASSMDRGLAGATYEQYF.